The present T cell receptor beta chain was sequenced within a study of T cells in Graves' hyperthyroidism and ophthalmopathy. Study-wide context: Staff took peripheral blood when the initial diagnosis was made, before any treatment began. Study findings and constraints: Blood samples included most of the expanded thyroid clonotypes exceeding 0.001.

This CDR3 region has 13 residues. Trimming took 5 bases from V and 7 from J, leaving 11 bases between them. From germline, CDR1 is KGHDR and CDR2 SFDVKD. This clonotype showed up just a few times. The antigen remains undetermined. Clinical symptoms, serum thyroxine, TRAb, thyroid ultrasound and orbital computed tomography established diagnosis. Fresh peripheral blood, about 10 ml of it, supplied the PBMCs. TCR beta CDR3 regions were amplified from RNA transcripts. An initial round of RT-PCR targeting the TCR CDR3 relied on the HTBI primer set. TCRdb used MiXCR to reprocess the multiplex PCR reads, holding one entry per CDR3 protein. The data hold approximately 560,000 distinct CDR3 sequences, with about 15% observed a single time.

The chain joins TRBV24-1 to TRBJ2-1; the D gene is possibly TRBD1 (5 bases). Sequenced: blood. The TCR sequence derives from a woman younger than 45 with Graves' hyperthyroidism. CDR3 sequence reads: CATSGAGINEQFF. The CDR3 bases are TGTGCCACCAGTGGGGCAGGGATTAATGAGCAGTTCTTC.